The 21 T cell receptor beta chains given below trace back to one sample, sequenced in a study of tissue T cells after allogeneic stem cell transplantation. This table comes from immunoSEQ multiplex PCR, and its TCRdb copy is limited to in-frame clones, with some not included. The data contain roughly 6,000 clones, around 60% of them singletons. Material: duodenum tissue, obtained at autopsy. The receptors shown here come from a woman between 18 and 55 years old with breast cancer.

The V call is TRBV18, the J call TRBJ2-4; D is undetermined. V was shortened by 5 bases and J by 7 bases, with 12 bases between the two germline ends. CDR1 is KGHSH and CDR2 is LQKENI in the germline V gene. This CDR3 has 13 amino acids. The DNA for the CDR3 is TGTGCCAGCTCATATCAGGTGGGGAACATTCAGTACTTC. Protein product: CASSYQVGNIQYF.

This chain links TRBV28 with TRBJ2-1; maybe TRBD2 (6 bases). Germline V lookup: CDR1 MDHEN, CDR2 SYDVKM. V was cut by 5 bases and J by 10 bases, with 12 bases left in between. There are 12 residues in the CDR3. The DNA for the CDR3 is TGTGCCAGCAGTCGGCGGAGGGACGAGCAGTTCTTC. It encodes CASSRRRDEQFF. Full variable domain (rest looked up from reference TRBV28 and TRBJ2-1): DVKVTQSSRYLVKRTGEKVFLECVQDMDHENMFWYRQDPGLGLRLIYFSYDVKMKEKGDIPEGYSVSREKKERFSLILESASTNQTSMYLCASSRRRDEQFFGPGTRLTVL.

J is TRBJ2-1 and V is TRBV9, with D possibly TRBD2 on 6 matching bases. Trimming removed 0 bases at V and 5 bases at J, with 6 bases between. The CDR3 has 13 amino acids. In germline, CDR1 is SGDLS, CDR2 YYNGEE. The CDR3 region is CASSVGGDNEQFF. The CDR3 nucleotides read TGTGCCAGCAGCGTAGGCGGGGACAATGAGCAGTTCTTC.

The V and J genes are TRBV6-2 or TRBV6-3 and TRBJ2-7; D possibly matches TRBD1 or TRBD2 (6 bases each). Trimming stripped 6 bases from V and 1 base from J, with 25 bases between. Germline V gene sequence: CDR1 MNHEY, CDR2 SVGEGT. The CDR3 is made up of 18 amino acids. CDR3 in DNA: TGTGCCAGCAGCCCGTTGCCTTCTTCGGGGGCTTTTTCCTACGAGCAGTACTTC. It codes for CASSPLPSSGAFSYEQYF.

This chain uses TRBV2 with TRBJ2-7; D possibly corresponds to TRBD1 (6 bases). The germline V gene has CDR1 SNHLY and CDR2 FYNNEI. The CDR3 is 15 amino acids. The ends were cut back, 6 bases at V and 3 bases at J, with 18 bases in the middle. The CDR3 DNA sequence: TGTGCCAGCAGGGAGTCAGGGGCCTCAGTCTACGAGCAGTACTTC. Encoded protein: CASRESGASVYEQYF.

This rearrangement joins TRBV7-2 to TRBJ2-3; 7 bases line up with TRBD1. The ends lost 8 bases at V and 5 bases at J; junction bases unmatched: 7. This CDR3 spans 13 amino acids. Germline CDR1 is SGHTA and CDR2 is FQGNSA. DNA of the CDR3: TGTGCCAGCGCCGGGGACAGAAAAGATACGCAGTATTTT. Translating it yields CASAGDRKDTQYF.

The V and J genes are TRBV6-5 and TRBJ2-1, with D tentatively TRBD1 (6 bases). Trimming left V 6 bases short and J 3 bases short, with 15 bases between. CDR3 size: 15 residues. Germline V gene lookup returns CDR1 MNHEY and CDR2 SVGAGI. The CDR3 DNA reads TGTGCCAGCAGACGGGACACCAAAGGCTACAATGAGCAGTTCTTC. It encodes CASRRDTKGYNEQFF.

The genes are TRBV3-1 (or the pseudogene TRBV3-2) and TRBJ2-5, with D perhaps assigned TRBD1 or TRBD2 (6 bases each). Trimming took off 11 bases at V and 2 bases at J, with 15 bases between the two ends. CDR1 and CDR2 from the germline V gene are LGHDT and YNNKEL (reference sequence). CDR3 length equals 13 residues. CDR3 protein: CASATGAQETQYF. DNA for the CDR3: TGTGCCTCAGCTACGGGGGCTCAAGAGACCCAGTACTTC.

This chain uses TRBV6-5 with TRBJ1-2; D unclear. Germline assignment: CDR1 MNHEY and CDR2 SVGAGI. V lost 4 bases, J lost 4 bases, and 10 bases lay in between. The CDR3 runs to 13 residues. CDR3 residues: CASSLTSGYGYTF. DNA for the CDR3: TGTGCCAGCAGTTTGACATCGGGCTATGGCTACACCTTC.

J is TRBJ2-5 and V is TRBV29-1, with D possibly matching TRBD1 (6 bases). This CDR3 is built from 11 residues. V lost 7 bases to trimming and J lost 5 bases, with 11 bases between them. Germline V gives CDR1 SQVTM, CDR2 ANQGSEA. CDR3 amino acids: CSARGGETQYF. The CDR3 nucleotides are TGCAGCGCCAGGGGTGGGGAGACCCAGTACTTC.

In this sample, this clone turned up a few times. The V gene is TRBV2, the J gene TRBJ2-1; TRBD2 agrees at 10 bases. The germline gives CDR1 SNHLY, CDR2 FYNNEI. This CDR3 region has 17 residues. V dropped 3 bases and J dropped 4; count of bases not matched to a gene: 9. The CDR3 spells CASSDPLAGVRYNEQFF. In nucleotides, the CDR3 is TGTGCCAGCAGTGATCCCCTAGCGGGAGTACGATACAATGAGCAGTTCTTC.

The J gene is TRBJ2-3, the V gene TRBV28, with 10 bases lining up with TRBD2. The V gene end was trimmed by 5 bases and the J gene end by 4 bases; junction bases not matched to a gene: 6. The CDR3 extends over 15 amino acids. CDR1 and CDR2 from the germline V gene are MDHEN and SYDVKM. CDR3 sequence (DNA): TGTGCCAGCAGTCGTGCTAGCGGGGGCCCAGATACGCAGTATTTT. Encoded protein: CASSRASGGPDTQYF. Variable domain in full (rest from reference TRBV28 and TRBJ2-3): DVKVTQSSRYLVKRTGEKVFLECVQDMDHENMFWYRQDPGLGLRLIYFSYDVKMKEKGDIPEGYSVSREKKERFSLILESASTNQTSMYLCASSRASGGPDTQYFGPGTRLTVL.

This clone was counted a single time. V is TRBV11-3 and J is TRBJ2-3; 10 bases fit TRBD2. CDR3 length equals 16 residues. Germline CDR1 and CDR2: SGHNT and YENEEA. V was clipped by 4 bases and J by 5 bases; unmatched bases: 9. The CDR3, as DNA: TGTGCCAGCAGCTCCTCTAGCGGGGGTTATGGAGATACGCAGTATTTT. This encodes CASSSSSGGYGDTQYF.

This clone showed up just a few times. CDR3 sequence reads: CASSPQMAGISGYTF. In DNA, the CDR3 is TGTGCCAGCAGCCCTCAGATGGCAGGGATAAGTGGCTACACCTTC. The rearrangement uses TRBV7-2 and TRBJ1-2; maybe TRBD1 (5 bases). This CDR3 is 15 amino acids long. CDR1 and CDR2 from the germline V gene are SGHTA and FQGNSA. Between the trimmed V and J ends, which lost 5 bases and 7 bases, there was a span of 20 bases.

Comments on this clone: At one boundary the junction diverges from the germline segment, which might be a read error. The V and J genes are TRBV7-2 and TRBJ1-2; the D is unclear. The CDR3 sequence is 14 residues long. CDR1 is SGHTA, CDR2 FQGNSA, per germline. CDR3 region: CASSLDIANYGYTF. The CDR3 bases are TGTGCCAGCAGTTTAGATATAGCTAACTATGGCTACACCTTC.

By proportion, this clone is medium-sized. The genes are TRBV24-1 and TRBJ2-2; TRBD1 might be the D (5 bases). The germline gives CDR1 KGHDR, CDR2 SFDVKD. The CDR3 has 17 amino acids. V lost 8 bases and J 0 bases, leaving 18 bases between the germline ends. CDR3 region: CATNSSLGESNTGELFF. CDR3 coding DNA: TGTGCCACCAACTCGTCGTTAGGGGAATCGAACACCGGGGAGCTGTTTTTT.

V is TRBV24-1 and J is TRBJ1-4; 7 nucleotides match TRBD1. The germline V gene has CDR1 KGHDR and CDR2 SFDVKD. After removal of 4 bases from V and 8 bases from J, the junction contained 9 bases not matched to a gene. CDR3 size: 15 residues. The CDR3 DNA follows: TGTGCCACCAGTGAGGGTAGACAGGGAAGGGAAAAACTGTTTTTT. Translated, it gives CATSEGRQGREKLFF.

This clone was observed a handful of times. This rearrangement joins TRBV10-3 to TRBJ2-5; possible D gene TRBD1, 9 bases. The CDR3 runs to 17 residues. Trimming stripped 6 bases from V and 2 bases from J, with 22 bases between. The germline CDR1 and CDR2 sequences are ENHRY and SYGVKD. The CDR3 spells CAISTGQGTSGQETQYF. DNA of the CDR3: TGTGCCATCAGCACGGGACAGGGAACTAGCGGTCAAGAGACCCAGTACTTC.

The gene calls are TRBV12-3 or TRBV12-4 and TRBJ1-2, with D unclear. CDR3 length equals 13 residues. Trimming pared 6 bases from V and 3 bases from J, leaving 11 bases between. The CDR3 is CASRLNQDYGYTF. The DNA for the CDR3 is TGTGCCAGCAGACTCAACCAGGACTATGGCTACACCTTC.

DNA for the CDR3: TGTGCCAGCAGAGGCGCTTCACCCCTCCACTTT. As protein: CASRGASPLHF. This sequence joins TRBV6-5 and TRBJ1-6, with D unresolved. V dropped 6 bases and J dropped 9 bases, with 6 bases sitting between them. The length of the CDR3 is 11 residues. Looked up from germline, CDR1 is MNHEY and CDR2 is SVGAGI.

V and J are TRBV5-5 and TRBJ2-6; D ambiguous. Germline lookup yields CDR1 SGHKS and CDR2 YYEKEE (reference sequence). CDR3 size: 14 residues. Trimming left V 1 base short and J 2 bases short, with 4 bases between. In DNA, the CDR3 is TGTGCCAGCAGCTTGTTGGCTGGGGCCAACGTCCTGACTTTC. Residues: CASSLLAGANVLTF. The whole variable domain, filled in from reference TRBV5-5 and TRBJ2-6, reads DAGVTQSPTHLIKTRGQQVTLRCSPISGHKSVSWYQQVLGQGPQFIFQYYEKEERGRGNFPDRFSARQFPNYSSELNVNALLLGDSALYLCASSLLAGANVLTFGAGSRLTVL.